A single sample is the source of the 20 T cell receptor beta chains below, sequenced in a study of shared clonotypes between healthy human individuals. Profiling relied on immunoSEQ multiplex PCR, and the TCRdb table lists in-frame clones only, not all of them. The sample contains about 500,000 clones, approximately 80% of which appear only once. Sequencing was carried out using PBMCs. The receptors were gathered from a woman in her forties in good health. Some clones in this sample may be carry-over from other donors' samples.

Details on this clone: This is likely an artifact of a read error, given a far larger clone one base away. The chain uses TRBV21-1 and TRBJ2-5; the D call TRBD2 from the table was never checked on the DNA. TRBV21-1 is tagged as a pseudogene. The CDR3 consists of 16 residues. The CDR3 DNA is TGTGCCGGCAGCAAAAGTGGCGGGAGACGTGAAGAGACCCAGTACTTC. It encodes CAGSKSGGRREETQYF.

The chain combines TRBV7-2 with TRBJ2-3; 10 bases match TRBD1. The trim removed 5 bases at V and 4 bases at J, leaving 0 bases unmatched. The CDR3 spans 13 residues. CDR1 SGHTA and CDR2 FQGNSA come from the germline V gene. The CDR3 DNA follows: TGTGCCAGCAGCGGACAGGGGGCAGATACGCAGTATTTT. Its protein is CASSGQGADTQYF.

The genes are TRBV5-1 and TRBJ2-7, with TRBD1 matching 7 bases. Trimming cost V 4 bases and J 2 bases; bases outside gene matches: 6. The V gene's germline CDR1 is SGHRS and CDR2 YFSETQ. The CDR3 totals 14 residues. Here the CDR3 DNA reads TGCGCCAGCAGCCCATTACAGGGGACCTACGAGCAGTACTTC. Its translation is CASSPLQGTYEQYF.

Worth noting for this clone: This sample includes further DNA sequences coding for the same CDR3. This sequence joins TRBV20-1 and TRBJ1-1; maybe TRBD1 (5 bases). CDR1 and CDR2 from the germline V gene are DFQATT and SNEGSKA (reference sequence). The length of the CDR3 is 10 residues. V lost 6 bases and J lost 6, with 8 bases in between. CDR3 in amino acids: CSAGGAEAFF. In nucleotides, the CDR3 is TGCAGTGCCGGAGGGGCTGAAGCTTTCTTT.

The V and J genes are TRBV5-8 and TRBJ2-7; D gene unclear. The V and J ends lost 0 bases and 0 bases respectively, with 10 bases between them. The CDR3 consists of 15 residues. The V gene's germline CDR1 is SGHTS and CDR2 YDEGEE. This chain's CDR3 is CASSLEVFFSYEQYF. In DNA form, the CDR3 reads TGTGCCAGCAGCTTGGAGGTGTTTTTCTCCTACGAGCAGTACTTC.

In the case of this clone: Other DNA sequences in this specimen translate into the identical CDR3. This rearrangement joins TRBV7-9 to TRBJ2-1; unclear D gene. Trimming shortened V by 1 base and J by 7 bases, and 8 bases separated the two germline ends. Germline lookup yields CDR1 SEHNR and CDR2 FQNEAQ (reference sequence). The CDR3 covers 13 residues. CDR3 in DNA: TGTGCCAGCAGCTTAGGTACTGGAAATGAGCAGTTCTTC. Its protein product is CASSLGTGNEQFF.

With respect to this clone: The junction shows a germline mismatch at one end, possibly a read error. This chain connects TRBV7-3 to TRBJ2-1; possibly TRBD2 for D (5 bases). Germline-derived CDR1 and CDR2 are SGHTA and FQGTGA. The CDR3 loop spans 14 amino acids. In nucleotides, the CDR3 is TGCGCCAGCATAGGTTCTGTTCGGAGGAATGAGCAGTTCTTC. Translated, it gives CASIGSVRRNEQFF.

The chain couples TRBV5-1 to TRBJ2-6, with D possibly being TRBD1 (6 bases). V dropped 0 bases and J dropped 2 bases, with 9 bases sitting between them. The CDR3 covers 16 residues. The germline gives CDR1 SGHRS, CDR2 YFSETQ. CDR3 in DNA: TGCGCCAGCAGCTTGGGACACAGGGCTGGGGCCAACGTCCTGACTTTC. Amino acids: CASSLGHRAGANVLTF.

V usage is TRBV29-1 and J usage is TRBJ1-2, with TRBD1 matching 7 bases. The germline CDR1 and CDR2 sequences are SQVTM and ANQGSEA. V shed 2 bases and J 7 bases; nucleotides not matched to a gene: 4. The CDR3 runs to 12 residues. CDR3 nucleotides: TGCAGCGTTGAACAGGGGGTGGGTGGCTACACCTTC. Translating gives CSVEQGVGGYTF. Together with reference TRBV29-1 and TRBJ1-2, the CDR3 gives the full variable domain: SAVISQKPSRDICQRGTSLTIQCQVDSQVTMMFWYRQQPGQSLTLIATANQGSEATYESGFVIDKFPISRPNLTFSTLTVSNMSPEDSSIYLCSVEQGVGGYTFGSGTRLTVV.

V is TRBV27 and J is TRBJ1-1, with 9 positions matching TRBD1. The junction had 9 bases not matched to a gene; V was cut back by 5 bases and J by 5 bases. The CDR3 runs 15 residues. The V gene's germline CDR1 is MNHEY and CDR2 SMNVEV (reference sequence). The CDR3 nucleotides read TGTGCCAGCAGTCCCCGGGACAGGGAATTGACTGAAGCTTTCTTT. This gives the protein CASSPRDRELTEAFF.

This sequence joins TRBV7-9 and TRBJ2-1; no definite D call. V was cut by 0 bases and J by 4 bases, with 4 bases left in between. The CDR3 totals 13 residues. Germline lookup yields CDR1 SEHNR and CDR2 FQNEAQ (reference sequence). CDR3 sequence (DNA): TGTGCCAGCAGCTTAGCGGTTTACAATGAGCAGTTCTTC. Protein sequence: CASSLAVYNEQFF. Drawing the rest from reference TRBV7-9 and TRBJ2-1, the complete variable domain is DTGVSQNPRHKITKRGQNVTFRCDPISEHNRLYWYRQTLGQGPEFLTYFQNEAQLEKSRLLSDRFSAERPKGSFSTLEIQRTEQGDSAMYLCASSLAVYNEQFFGPGTRLTVL.

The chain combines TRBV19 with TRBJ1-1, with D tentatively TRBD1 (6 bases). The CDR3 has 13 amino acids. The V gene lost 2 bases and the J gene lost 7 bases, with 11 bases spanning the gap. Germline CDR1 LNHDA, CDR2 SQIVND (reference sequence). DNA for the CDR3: TGTGCCAGTAGTATAAACAGGGAGAATGAAGCTTTCTTT. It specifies CASSINRENEAFF.

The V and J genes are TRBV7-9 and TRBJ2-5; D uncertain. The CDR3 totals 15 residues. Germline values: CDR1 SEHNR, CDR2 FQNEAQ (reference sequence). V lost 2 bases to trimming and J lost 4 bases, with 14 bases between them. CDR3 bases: TGTGCCAGCAGCTTATCCCCAAACGCTCCAGAGACCCAGTACTTC. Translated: CASSLSPNAPETQYF.

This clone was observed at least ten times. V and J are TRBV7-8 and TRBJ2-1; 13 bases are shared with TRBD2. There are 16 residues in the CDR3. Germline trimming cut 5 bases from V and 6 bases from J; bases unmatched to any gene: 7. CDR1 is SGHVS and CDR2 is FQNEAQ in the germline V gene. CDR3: CASSTTGTSGVNEQFF. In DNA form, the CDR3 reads TGTGCCAGCAGCACAACCGGGACTAGCGGGGTCAATGAGCAGTTCTTC. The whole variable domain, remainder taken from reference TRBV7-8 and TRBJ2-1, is GAGVSQSPRYKVAKRGQDVALRCDPISGHVSLFWYQQALGQGPEFLTYFQNEAQLDKSGLPSDRFFAERPEGSVSTLKIQRTQQEDSAVYLCASSTTGTSGVNEQFFGPGTRLTVL.

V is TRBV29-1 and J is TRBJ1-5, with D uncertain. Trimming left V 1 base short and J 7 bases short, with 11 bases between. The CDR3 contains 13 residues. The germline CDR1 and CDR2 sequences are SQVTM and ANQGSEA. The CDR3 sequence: CSVEVAVGQPQHF. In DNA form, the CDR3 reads TGCAGCGTTGAAGTGGCAGTGGGGCAGCCCCAGCATTTT.

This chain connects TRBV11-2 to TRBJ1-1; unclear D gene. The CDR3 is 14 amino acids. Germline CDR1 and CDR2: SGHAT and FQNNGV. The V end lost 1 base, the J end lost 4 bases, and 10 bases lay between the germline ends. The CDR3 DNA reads TGTGCCAGCAGCTTAGCTCTTCGCGGCACTGAAGCTTTCTTT. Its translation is CASSLALRGTEAFF.

The CDR3 region is CATSSPWDSVMNTEAFF. CDR3 DNA: TGTGCCACCAGCAGTCCTTGGGACAGCGTTATGAACACTGAAGCTTTCTTT. The rearrangement joins TRBV15 to TRBJ1-1; the match to TRBD1 covers 7 bases. The V gene end was trimmed by 3 bases and the J gene end by 0 bases; junction bases not matched to a gene: 10. Germline values: CDR1 LNHNV, CDR2 YYDKDF (reference sequence). This CDR3 region has 17 residues.

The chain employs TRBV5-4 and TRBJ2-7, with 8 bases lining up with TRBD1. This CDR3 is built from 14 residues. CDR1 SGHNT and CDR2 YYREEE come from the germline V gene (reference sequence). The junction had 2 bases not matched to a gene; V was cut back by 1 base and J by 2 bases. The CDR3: CASSLRTGTYEQYF. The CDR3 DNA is TGTGCCAGCAGCTTGAGGACAGGGACCTACGAGCAGTACTTC. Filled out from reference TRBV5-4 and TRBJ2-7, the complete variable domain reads ETGVTQSPTHLIKTRGQQVTLRCSSQSGHNTVSWYQQALGQGPQFIFQYYREEENGRGNFPPRFSGLQFPNYSSELNVNALELDDSALYLCASSLRTGTYEQYFGPGTRLTVT.

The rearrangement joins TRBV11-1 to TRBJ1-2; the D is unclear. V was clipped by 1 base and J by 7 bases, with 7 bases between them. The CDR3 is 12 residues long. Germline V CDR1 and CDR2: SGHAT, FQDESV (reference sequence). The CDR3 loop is CASSLVRFGYTF. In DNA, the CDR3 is TGTGCCAGCAGCTTAGTGAGGTTTGGCTACACCTTC. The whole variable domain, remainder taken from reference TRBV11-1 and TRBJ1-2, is EAEVAQSPRYKITEKSQAVAFWCDPISGHATLYWYRQILGQGPELLVQFQDESVVDDSQLPKDRFSAERLKGVDSTLKIQPAELGDSAMYLCASSLVRFGYTFGSGTRLTVV.

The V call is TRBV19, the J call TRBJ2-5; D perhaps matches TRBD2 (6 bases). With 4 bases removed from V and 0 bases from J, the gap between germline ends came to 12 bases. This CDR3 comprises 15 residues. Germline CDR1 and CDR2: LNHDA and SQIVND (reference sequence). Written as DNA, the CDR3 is TGTGCCAGTAGTACAAACCGGGACTACCAAGAGACCCAGTACTTC. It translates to CASSTNRDYQETQYF.